The clone carrying this T cell receptor (beta chain) was seen a single time. What it binds is not known. Adult Caucasians living in Nashville, Tennessee made up all of the donors. Some clones are missing from TCRdb's copy, which holds only in-frame ones; the method was immunoSEQ multiplex PCR. This table holds around 690,000 clones, 90% found once. The CDR3 consists of 15 residues. V lost 1 base and J lost 0, with 10 bases in between. Germline values: CDR1 SGHNT, CDR2 YYREEE (reference sequence). The data belong to a study of shared clonotypes between healthy human individuals. Study results and limitations: Investigators expected sequencing depth to affect clonotype sharing among donors.

The chain combines TRBV5-4 with TRBJ2-5; no definite D call. The sample consisted of memory CD8+ T cells from PBMCs. Specified subset: CD45RO+ cells pooled with CCR7-negative TemRA cells. The receptor's source is a man aged 18 to 35 in good health. Some clones in this sample may be carry-over from other donors' samples. The chain's CDR3 is CASSLFDDNQETQYF. CDR3 nucleotide sequence: TGTGCCAGCAGCTTGTTCGATGACAACCAAGAGACCCAGTACTTC. The full variable domain, its missing parts supplied by reference TRBV5-4 and TRBJ2-5, is ETGVTQSPTHLIKTRGQQVTLRCSSQSGHNTVSWYQQALGQGPQFIFQYYREEENGRGNFPPRFSGLQFPNYSSELNVNALELDDSALYLCASSLFDDNQETQYFGPGTRLLVL.